The sequence of this T cell receptor beta chain was determined in a study of post-analysis software for immune sequencing data. Unique molecular identifiers were present in the TCR beta cDNA libraries. Input populations of about 1 to 11 million T cells gave rise to roughly 0.5 million cDNA molecules. MiXCR, run by TCRdb on the PCR reads, gives a single entry per CDR3 protein. Altogether approximately 250,000 distinct CDR3 sequences are present, 36% being singletons, with the ten largest covering approximately 4.6%. Study-wide points: Pronounced co-clustering by F measure was evident among identically batched samples. In multiple sclerosis, normalized Chao1 diversity was significantly below that of controls.

This clonotype was recorded many times. Its antigen is currently unknown. The source is a girl between 5 and 17 years old with multiple sclerosis. The sample consisted of blood.

CDR3 coding DNA: TGCGCCAGCAGACCTAGCGGGAACTCCTACGAGCAGTACTTC. It encodes CASRPSGNSYEQYF. The J gene is TRBJ2-7, the V gene TRBV5-1, with 9 bases matching TRBD2. The junction had 3 bases not matched to a gene; V was cut back by 5 bases and J by 0 bases. The germline CDR1 and CDR2 sequences are SGHRS and YFSETQ. CDR3 size: 14 residues.